These T cell receptor beta chains were read from a single sample in a study of molecular identifiers for immune sequencing clone quantification. TCRdb independently ran MiXCR on the PCR reads; one entry per CDR3 protein. In the table there are around 480,000 distinct CDR3 sequences, 25% of which are singletons. Input material: naive CD8+ T cells from blood, with Jurkat cell RNA spiked in. These receptors were taken from a human donor in good health. Some libraries in this study had Jurkat cell RNA spiked in. Both conserved end residues are trimmed from each CDR3. Each record gives: V gene, J gene, CDR3 protein.

TRBV2,TRBJ1-2,ASIYFSYGYT
TRBV6-2/TRBV6-3,TRBJ1-1,ASSQDRRYTEAF
TRBV6-5,TRBJ2-2,ASAYQLAGGELF
TRBV27,TRBJ1-4,ASSPSRGEGEGGEKLF
TRBV4-1,TRBJ2-7,ASSQDQTRDPYEQY
TRBV4-1,TRBJ2-4,ASSQSQVAKNIQY
TRBV4-3,TRBJ2-3,ASSQDRQGADTDTQY
TRBV15,TRBJ1-1,ATSRDRGARAEAF
TRBV7-9,TRBJ2-7,ASSPHTGLAAYEQY
TRBV7-9,TRBJ1-1,ASSLDGIEAF
TRBV20-1,TRBJ2-3,SASTGLAGVADTQY
TRBV30,TRBJ1-1,AWSVPGTVFEAF
TRBV2,TRBJ2-5,ASSEEAGYQETQY
TRBV13,TRBJ1-3,ASSPSLGNTIY
TRBV27,TRBJ2-7,ASSPAPTPPTGGHEQY
TRBV10-3,TRBJ1-5,AVSEVGGNQPQH
TRBV4-3,TRBJ1-5,ASSQGTGTGPEPQH
TRBV11-3,TRBJ2-1,ASSLGRGGNLFYNEQF
TRBV20-1,TRBJ2-7,SARDRLAGDHEQY
TRBV6-2/TRBV6-3,TRBJ1-2,ASSSTGTDGYT
TRBV6-2/TRBV6-3,TRBJ2-5,ASSFTHGLAGNQETQY
TRBV9,TRBJ2-2,ASSVEGSGRTGELF
TRBV12-3/TRBV12-4,TRBJ2-5,ASSYGGMETQY
TRBV7-8,TRBJ1-4,ASSLPEGNNEKLF
TRBV19,TRBJ2-3,ASSIGGRSFADTQY
TRBV5-5,TRBJ1-1,ASSGIDPMNTEAF
TRBV11-2,TRBJ2-3,ASSFSGGMGEDTQY
TRBV20-1,TRBJ2-1,SARQRLAPNEQF
TRBV7-9,TRBJ1-1,ASSHGQGENTEAS
TRBV5-6,TRBJ2-3,ASSFGYPSTQY
TRBV7-9,TRBJ1-1,ASSLQVRGNTEAF
TRBV11-2,TRBJ2-1,ASSPRLTGYEQF
TRBV4-1,TRBJ1-6,ASSQDPGTYNSPLH
TRBV10-3,TRBJ2-7,AITKSGTEAYEQY
TRBV6-5,TRBJ2-3,ASSRLAGAPDTQY
TRBV20-1,TRBJ2-7,SARSFLSSYEQY
TRBV29-1,TRBJ2-2,SARTETGELF
TRBV3-1,TRBJ2-3,VSSQVGQASTDTQY
TRBV27,TRBJ2-7,ASSLAGDRYEQY
TRBV3-1,TRBJ1-1,ASSQDRRTMEAF
TRBV27,TRBJ2-7,ASQGLAGEQY
TRBV29-1,TRBJ2-7,SAAAGGLSYEQY
TRBV28,TRBJ2-1,ASSSLLQGPTHEQF
TRBV23-1,TRBJ1-6,ASSPPGRSSYNSPLH
TRBV4-1,TRBJ1-4,ASSRLVATNKKLF